The rows below give T cell receptor beta chains drawn from one sample of a study of blood T cell repertoires in COVID-19. Produced via immunoSEQ multiplex PCR; TCRdb's table is partial and in-frame only. The repertoire consists of 150,000 to 200,000 clones, with around 86% occurring once and the leading ten covering roughly 7.5%. Material: peripheral blood. Source of these receptors: a woman aged 70-85 years with COVID-19, enrolled during active disease. Each CDR3 is given with its conserved first and last residue. A D gene is named only where the DNA matches it firmly. Size tells how often a clone was seen (once, few, many) or the class of an expanded clone, and some rows leave it out.

clone size | J gene | V gene | D gene | CDR3 protein | CDR3 DNA
- | TRBJ1-1 | TRBV30 | - | CAITSWGDTEAFF | TGTGCCATCACCTCGTGGGGGGACACTGAAGCTTTCTTT
- | TRBJ1-1 | TRBV2 | - | CASTRTSQNTEAFF | TGTGCCAGCACCCGTACATCGCAGAACACTGAAGCTTTCTTT
- | TRBJ1-2 | TRBV9 | TRBD1 | CASSLAPTGGYYGYTF | TGTGCCAGCAGCCTAGCCCCAACAGGGGGATACTATGGCTACACCTTC
- | TRBJ1-1 | TRBV29-1 | TRBD1 | CSVGQGATTEAFF | TGCAGCGTTGGACAGGGGGCAACAACTGAAGCTTTCTTT
few | TRBJ2-7 | TRBV11-3 | TRBD2 | CASSLGLAGEQYF | TGTGCCAGCAGCCTCGGACTAGCTGGCGAGCAGTACTTC
- | TRBJ2-7 | TRBV5-4 | TRBD1 | CASSPPGQGDYEQYF | TGTGCCAGCAGCCCACCGGGACAGGGGGATTACGAGCAGTACTTC
- | TRBJ1-4 | TRBV18 | TRBD1 | CASSPPTGQGYEKLFF | TGTGCCAGCTCACCCCCTACGGGACAGGGATATGAAAAACTGTTTTTT
- | TRBJ2-1 | TRBV27 | TRBD2 | CASTPGGSGGGNEQFF | TGTGCCAGCACCCCCGGCGGGAGCGGGGGTGGTAATGAGCAGTTCTTC
- | TRBJ1-5 | TRBV21-1 | - | CASSKNGATGKQPQHF | TGTGCCAGCAGCAAGAATGGGGCGACAGGGAAGCAGCCCCAGCATTTT
- | TRBJ1-6 | TRBV4-1 | - | CASSQDWQGFNSPLHF | TGCGCCAGCAGCCAAGATTGGCAGGGATTCAATTCACCCCTCCACTTT
- | TRBJ1-2 | TRBV7-2 | - | CASSLNGVAYGYTF | TGTGCCAGCAGCCTAAACGGGGTCGCCTATGGCTACACCTTC
- | TRBJ2-2 | TRBV9 | TRBD1 | CASSVRGKAGELFF | TGTGCCAGCAGCGTCAGGGGGAAGGCCGGGGAGCTGTTTTTT
- | TRBJ2-7 | TRBV21-1 | - | CASRGPDSYEQYF | TGTGCCAGCAGGGGGCCCGACAGCTACGAGCAGTACTTC